This TCR beta chain was sequenced during a study of a mutant IDH1 vaccine in newly diagnosed glioma. V lost 4 bases and J 0 bases, leaving 14 bases between the germline ends. Per the germline V gene, CDR1 is SQVTM and CDR2 is ANQGSEA. This CDR3 has 15 amino acids. Time point described: week 5, during vaccination. In the vaccine, a single dose held 300 ug of the mutant IDH1 20-mer peptide, along with topical imiquimod. Here immunoSEQ multiplex PCR was the method, and the copy in TCRdb shows in-frame clones only, minus some. Found here are approximately 60,000 clones, approximately 86% of them singletons; the top ten hold approximately 3.1%. This clone was counted only a few times. No antigen is known for it.

V gene TRBV29-1 combines with J gene TRBJ2-3, with D possibly matching TRBD1 (7 bases). Sample: PBMCs, taken from a glioma patient whose treatment included an IDH1 peptide vaccine. The sequence derives from a woman younger than 30 with glioma. Some clones in this sample may be carry-over from other donors' samples. CDR3 sequence (DNA): TGCAGCGTTGCTACACAGGGGACTAGCACAGATACGCAGTATTTT. Its protein is CSVATQGTSTDTQYF.